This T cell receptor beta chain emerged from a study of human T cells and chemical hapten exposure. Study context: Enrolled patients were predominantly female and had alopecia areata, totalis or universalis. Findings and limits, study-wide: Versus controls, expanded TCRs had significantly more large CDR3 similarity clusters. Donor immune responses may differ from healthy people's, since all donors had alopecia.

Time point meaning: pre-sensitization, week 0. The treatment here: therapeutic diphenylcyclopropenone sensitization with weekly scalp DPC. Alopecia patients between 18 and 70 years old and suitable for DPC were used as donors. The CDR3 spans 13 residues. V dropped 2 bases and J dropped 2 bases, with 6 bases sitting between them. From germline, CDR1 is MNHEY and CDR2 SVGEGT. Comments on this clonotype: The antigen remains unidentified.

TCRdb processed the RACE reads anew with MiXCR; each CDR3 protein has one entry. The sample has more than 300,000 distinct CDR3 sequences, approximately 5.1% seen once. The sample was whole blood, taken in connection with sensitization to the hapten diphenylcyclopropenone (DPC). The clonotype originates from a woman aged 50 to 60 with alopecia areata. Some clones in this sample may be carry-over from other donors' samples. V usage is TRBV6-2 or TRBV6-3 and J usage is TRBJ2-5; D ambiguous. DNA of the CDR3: TGTGCCAGCAGTTACCGATGGCAAGAGACCCAGTACTTC. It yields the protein CASSYRWQETQYF.